The present TCR beta chain was sequenced within a study of technical replicates of blood from several donors. Method: immunoSEQ multiplex PCR; TCRdb's copy keeps in-frame clones and lacks some. The sample carries about 82,000 clones, 90% to 95% recorded once. Germline V gene data show CDR1 as MNHEY and CDR2 as SVGAGI. The V end lost 8 bases, the J end lost 4 bases, and 8 bases lay between the germline ends. The CDR3 spans 11 residues. The rearrangement joins TRBV6-5 to TRBJ2-5; D is uncertain. Source material: T cells isolated from PBMCs. The sequence came from a human donor in good health. The DNA for the CDR3 is TGTGCCAGCGGATCAGGAGAGACCCAGTACTTC. This gives the protein CASGSGETQYF.